This is a list of T cell receptor beta chains from one sample in a study of T cell responses to AZD1222 COVID-19 vaccine. Profiled with immunoSEQ multiplex PCR; TCRdb holds only in-frame clones, not every one. The profile shows roughly 97,000 clones, more than 85% of them singletons. The material sequenced was peripheral blood, taken on day 0 of AZD1222 vaccination. The receptors originated from an adult in good health. CDR3s include the opening cysteine and the closing phenylalanine or tryptophan. Fields, in order: D gene, V gene, clone size, J gene, CDR3 protein, CDR3 DNA. D genes are given only for firm matches. Some rows have no size entry. The others give once, few or many, or a class for an expanded clone.

D gene: .
V gene: TRBV7-9
clone size: .
J gene: TRBJ1-2
CDR3 protein: CAITGADYGYTF
CDR3 DNA: TGTGCCATCACCGGGGCAGACTATGGCTACACCTTC

D gene: TRBD2
V gene: TRBV4-1
clone size: .
J gene: TRBJ2-3
CDR3 protein: CASSRGLAFADTQYF
CDR3 DNA: TGCGCCAGCAGCCGGGGACTAGCCTTTGCGGATACGCAGTATTTT

D gene: .
V gene: TRBV11-3
clone size: .
J gene: TRBJ2-5
CDR3 protein: CASSLVGGKETQYF
CDR3 DNA: TGTGCCAGCAGCTTAGTGGGGGGCAAAGAGACCCAGTACTTC

D gene: TRBD1
V gene: TRBV27
clone size: .
J gene: TRBJ1-6
CDR3 protein: CASSLTGDSPLHF
CDR3 DNA: TGTGCCAGCAGTTTAACAGGGGATTCACCCCTCCACTTT

D gene: .
V gene: TRBV18
clone size: medium-sized
J gene: TRBJ1-2
CDR3 protein: CASSPPWQVGFYGYTF
CDR3 DNA: TGTGCCAGCTCACCTCCCTGGCAGGTGGGATTCTATGGCTACACCTTC

D gene: TRBD1
V gene: TRBV28
clone size: once
J gene: TRBJ1-5
CDR3 protein: CASTTRGMSNQPQHF
CDR3 DNA: TGTGCCAGCACCACCAGGGGGATGAGCAATCAGCCCCAGCATTTT

D gene: .
V gene: TRBV7-9
clone size: .
J gene: TRBJ2-7
CDR3 protein: CASSLQGYEQYF
CDR3 DNA: TGTGCCAGCAGCCTACAGGGCTACGAGCAGTACTTC

D gene: .
V gene: TRBV27
clone size: .
J gene: TRBJ1-1
CDR3 protein: CASSRRGGNTEAFF
CDR3 DNA: TGTGCCAGCAGCCGTCGTGGGGGGAACACTGAAGCTTTCTTT

D gene: TRBD1
V gene: TRBV7-2
clone size: .
J gene: TRBJ1-1
CDR3 protein: CASSLGQGANTEAFF
CDR3 DNA: TGTGCCAGCAGCTTAGGACAGGGGGCAAACACTGAAGCTTTCTTT

D gene: .
V gene: TRBV18
clone size: .
J gene: TRBJ2-7
CDR3 protein: CASSPTYNSEQYF
CDR3 DNA: TGTGCCAGCTCACCGACGTACAATTCCGAGCAGTACTTC

D gene: .
V gene: TRBV20-1
clone size: .
J gene: TRBJ2-3
CDR3 protein: CSAKVGNTQYF
CDR3 DNA: TGCAGTGCAAAGGTGGGCAATACGCAGTATTTT

D gene: TRBD2
V gene: TRBV19
clone size: .
J gene: TRBJ2-3
CDR3 protein: CASNPRASGSQDTQYF
CDR3 DNA: TGTGCCAGTAACCCGAGGGCTAGCGGGAGTCAAGATACGCAGTATTTT

D gene: .
V gene: TRBV2
clone size: .
J gene: TRBJ2-7
CDR3 protein: CASRARQVGEQYF
CDR3 DNA: TGTGCCAGCAGGGCCCGACAGGTCGGCGAGCAGTACTTC

D gene: .
V gene: TRBV11-3
clone size: .
J gene: TRBJ1-3
CDR3 protein: CASSFSGRQTSGNTIYF
CDR3 DNA: TGTGCCAGCAGCTTTTCAGGGAGGCAAACATCTGGAAACACCATATATTTT

D gene: .
V gene: TRBV11-3
clone size: .
J gene: TRBJ2-7
CDR3 protein: CASSQRSYEQYF
CDR3 DNA: TGTGCCAGCAGCCAGCGGTCCTACGAGCAGTACTTC

D gene: .
V gene: TRBV7-2
clone size: .
J gene: TRBJ2-7
CDR3 protein: CASSLVRGGGYEQYF
CDR3 DNA: TGTGCCAGCAGCTTAGTGAGGGGCGGAGGGTACGAGCAGTACTTC

D gene: .
V gene: TRBV18
clone size: .
J gene: TRBJ2-1
CDR3 protein: CASSPGVTYNEQFF
CDR3 DNA: TGTGCCAGCTCACCGGGGGTTACCTACAATGAGCAGTTCTTC

D gene: TRBD2
V gene: TRBV7-7
clone size: once
J gene: TRBJ2-3
CDR3 protein: CASSPTSGGSTDTQYF
CDR3 DNA: TGTGCTAGCAGCCCGACTAGCGGGGGAAGCACAGATACGCAGTATTTT

D gene: .
V gene: TRBV19
clone size: few
J gene: TRBJ1-2
CDR3 protein: CASSTYREGFGYTF
CDR3 DNA: TGTGCCAGTAGTACGTACAGGGAAGGGTTTGGCTACACCTTC

D gene: .
V gene: TRBV30
clone size: .
J gene: TRBJ1-4
CDR3 protein: CAWERTDEKLFF
CDR3 DNA: TGTGCCTGGGAAAGGACAGATGAAAAACTGTTTTTT

D gene: TRBD2
V gene: TRBV5-8
clone size: .
J gene: TRBJ2-7
CDR3 protein: CASIKREVAYEQYF
CDR3 DNA: TGTGCCAGCATTAAGCGGGAGGTAGCCTACGAGCAGTACTTC

D gene: TRBD2
V gene: TRBV28
clone size: .
J gene: TRBJ2-3
CDR3 protein: CASSRTSGTDTQYF
CDR3 DNA: TGTGCCAGCAGTAGGACTAGCGGCACAGATACGCAGTATTTT

D gene: .
V gene: TRBV27
clone size: .
J gene: TRBJ1-5
CDR3 protein: CASAPRGGNQPQHF
CDR3 DNA: TGTGCCAGCGCCCCAAGGGGGGGAAATCAGCCCCAGCATTTT

D gene: .
V gene: TRBV19
clone size: .
J gene: TRBJ1-1
CDR3 protein: CASSMRQNTEAFF
CDR3 DNA: TGTGCCAGTAGTATGAGACAGAACACTGAAGCTTTCTTT

D gene: TRBD1
V gene: TRBV18
clone size: .
J gene: TRBJ2-7
CDR3 protein: CASSPLTGGDEQYF
CDR3 DNA: TGTGCCAGCTCACCTTTGACAGGGGGCGACGAGCAGTACTTC

D gene: .
V gene: TRBV5-4
clone size: .
J gene: TRBJ2-4
CDR3 protein: CASSWGGLAKNIQYF
CDR3 DNA: TGTGCCAGCAGCTGGGGAGGCCTAGCCAAAAACATTCAGTACTTC

D gene: .
V gene: TRBV10-2
clone size: .
J gene: TRBJ1-1
CDR3 protein: CASQGTLNTEAFF
CDR3 DNA: TGCGCCAGCCAGGGGACTCTGAACACTGAAGCTTTCTTT

D gene: .
V gene: TRBV15
clone size: .
J gene: TRBJ1-4
CDR3 protein: CATSSRGSGEKLFF
CDR3 DNA: TGTGCCACCAGCTCCCGGGGCAGTGGTGAAAAACTGTTTTTT

D gene: .
V gene: TRBV6-1
clone size: .
J gene: TRBJ1-3
CDR3 protein: CASSETGRILSGNTIYF
CDR3 DNA: TGTGCCAGCAGTGAGACGGGCAGGATACTTTCTGGAAACACCATATATTTT

D gene: TRBD1
V gene: TRBV5-4
clone size: .
J gene: TRBJ2-6
CDR3 protein: CASSSTTGGSVLTF
CDR3 DNA: TGTGCCAGCAGCTCGACGACAGGGGGGAGCGTCCTGACTTTC

D gene: .
V gene: TRBV27
clone size: .
J gene: TRBJ2-7
CDR3 protein: CASSLKSSYEQYF
CDR3 DNA: TGTGCCAGCAGTTTAAAGAGTAGCTACGAGCAGTACTTC

D gene: TRBD2
V gene: TRBV5-4
clone size: once
J gene: TRBJ2-7
CDR3 protein: CASSLVPREPSEQYF
CDR3 DNA: TGTGCCAGCAGCTTGGTCCCGCGGGAGCCTAGCGAGCAGTACTTC

D gene: TRBD2
V gene: TRBV7-8
clone size: .
J gene: TRBJ2-5
CDR3 protein: CASSRTRRETQYF
CDR3 DNA: TGTGCCAGCAGCAGGACTAGGCGAGAGACCCAGTACTTC

D gene: .
V gene: TRBV7-2
clone size: .
J gene: TRBJ2-3
CDR3 protein: CASSLAGVGTQYF
CDR3 DNA: TGTGCCAGCAGCTTAGCTGGCGTGGGTACGCAGTATTTT

D gene: TRBD1
V gene: TRBV30
clone size: .
J gene: TRBJ1-4
CDR3 protein: CAWTSDRAEKLFF
CDR3 DNA: TGTGCCTGGACGTCGGACAGGGCTGAAAAACTGTTTTTT

D gene: .
V gene: TRBV3-1/TRBV3-2
clone size: .
J gene: TRBJ1-2
CDR3 protein: CASSQDTGTNYGYTF
CDR3 DNA: TGTGCCAGCAGCCAAGATACGGGGACTAACTATGGCTACACCTTC

D gene: .
V gene: TRBV11-2
clone size: .
J gene: TRBJ1-1
CDR3 protein: CASADTGGTEAFF
CDR3 DNA: TGTGCCAGCGCCGACACGGGGGGGACTGAAGCTTTCTTT

D gene: .
V gene: TRBV5-4
clone size: .
J gene: TRBJ1-2
CDR3 protein: CASSLIQSDYGYTF
CDR3 DNA: TGTGCCAGCAGCTTGATCCAGTCTGACTATGGCTACACCTTC

D gene: TRBD2
V gene: TRBV11-2
clone size: once
J gene: TRBJ2-1
CDR3 protein: CASSGVGQREWSSYNEQFF
CDR3 DNA: TGTGCCAGCAGCGGGGTCGGGCAGCGGGAGTGGAGTTCCTACAATGAGCAGTTCTTC

D gene: .
V gene: TRBV24-1
clone size: .
J gene: TRBJ2-2
CDR3 protein: CATSLSGNTGELFF
CDR3 DNA: TGTGCCACCAGTCTGTCAGGGAACACCGGGGAGCTGTTTTTT

D gene: .
V gene: TRBV5-4
clone size: once
J gene: TRBJ1-2
CDR3 protein: CASSLRQVGYTF
CDR3 DNA: TGTGCCAGCAGCTTGCGTCAGGTTGGCTACACCTTC

D gene: TRBD1
V gene: TRBV7-8
clone size: .
J gene: TRBJ2-1
CDR3 protein: CASSSQDRGDNEQFF
CDR3 DNA: TGTGCCAGCAGCTCCCAGGACAGGGGCGATAATGAGCAGTTCTTC

D gene: .
V gene: TRBV12-3/TRBV12-4
clone size: .
J gene: TRBJ1-6
CDR3 protein: CASRNTYNSPLHF
CDR3 DNA: TGTGCCAGCAGGAACACGTATAATTCACCCCTCCACTTT

D gene: TRBD1
V gene: TRBV28
clone size: .
J gene: TRBJ1-5
CDR3 protein: CASSPVGQGSDQPQHF
CDR3 DNA: TGTGCCAGCAGCCCTGTAGGACAGGGGTCGGATCAGCCCCAGCATTTT

D gene: .
V gene: TRBV12-3/TRBV12-4
clone size: .
J gene: TRBJ1-1
CDR3 protein: CASSLKWEAFF
CDR3 DNA: TGTGCCAGCAGTTTAAAATGGGAAGCTTTCTTT

D gene: .
V gene: TRBV6-5
clone size: .
J gene: TRBJ2-1
CDR3 protein: CASSHLDEQFF
CDR3 DNA: TGTGCCAGCAGCCATTTGGATGAGCAGTTCTTC

D gene: .
V gene: TRBV30
clone size: once
J gene: TRBJ1-2
CDR3 protein: CAWSPGRRYGYTF
CDR3 DNA: TGTGCCTGGAGTCCGGGGCGGCGCTATGGCTACACCTTC

D gene: .
V gene: TRBV29-1
clone size: once
J gene: TRBJ1-2
CDR3 protein: CSVESIRVIYGYTF
CDR3 DNA: TGCAGCGTTGAAAGCATTAGGGTCATCTATGGCTACACCTTC

D gene: .
V gene: TRBV5-1
clone size: .
J gene: TRBJ1-3
CDR3 protein: CASSTGTPSGNTIYF
CDR3 DNA: TGCGCCAGCAGCACCGGGACACCCTCTGGAAACACCATATATTTT

D gene: .
V gene: TRBV21-1
clone size: .
J gene: TRBJ2-7
CDR3 protein: CARRAGDLHEQYF
CDR3 DNA: TGTGCCCGACGGGCGGGAGATCTCCACGAGCAGTACTTC

D gene: TRBD1
V gene: TRBV5-1
clone size: once
J gene: TRBJ1-5
CDR3 protein: CASSLDATGDGQPQHF
CDR3 DNA: TGCGCCAGCAGCTTGGATGCGACAGGGGATGGTCAGCCCCAGCATTTT

D gene: .
V gene: TRBV29-1
clone size: once
J gene: TRBJ2-7
CDR3 protein: CSVLQGLTYEQYF
CDR3 DNA: TGCAGCGTTCTCCAGGGCCTTACCTACGAGCAGTACTTC

D gene: .
V gene: TRBV5-5
clone size: .
J gene: TRBJ2-3
CDR3 protein: CASSSRIGADTQYF
CDR3 DNA: TGTGCCAGCAGCTCACGCATCGGGGCCGATACGCAGTATTTT

D gene: .
V gene: TRBV7-2
clone size: .
J gene: TRBJ2-2
CDR3 protein: CACGPYTGELFF
CDR3 DNA: TGTGCCTGCGGACCTTACACCGGGGAGCTGTTTTTT

D gene: .
V gene: TRBV5-4
clone size: .
J gene: TRBJ1-2
CDR3 protein: CASSYRGLRYGYTF
CDR3 DNA: TGTGCCAGCAGCTATAGAGGACTGCGCTATGGCTACACCTTC

D gene: .
V gene: TRBV10-3
clone size: .
J gene: TRBJ2-3
CDR3 protein: CATQGSTSSTDTQYF
CDR3 DNA: TGTGCCACCCAAGGTTCGACATCTAGCACAGATACGCAGTATTTT

D gene: .
V gene: TRBV27
clone size: .
J gene: TRBJ1-5
CDR3 protein: CASSFSGGFGNQPQHF
CDR3 DNA: TGTGCCAGCAGTTTCTCGGGAGGGTTCGGTAATCAGCCCCAGCATTTT

D gene: TRBD2
V gene: TRBV7-2
clone size: once
J gene: TRBJ2-3
CDR3 protein: CASSPASWAGGLSDTQYF
CDR3 DNA: TGTGCCAGCAGCCCAGCGTCTTGGGCGGGAGGGCTCTCAGATACGCAGTATTTT